The TCR beta chain under discussion was sequenced for a study of OX40 agonist ivuxolimab in advanced cancers. Data came from immunoSEQ multiplex PCR; TCRdb stores just in-frame clones and leaves some out. The sample carries 95,000 to 150,000 clones, around 93% recorded once. V lost 4 bases and J lost 10, with 13 bases in between. This CDR3 has 13 residues. Germline CDR1 reads MNHNS; CDR2 reads SASEGT. The rearrangement links TRBV6-1 to TRBJ1-4; TRBD1 might be the D (6 bases). This receptor was identified in an adult with an advanced solid tumor such as melanoma, head and neck, liver or kidney cancer. The sample consisted of CD4+ or CD8+ T cells sorted from blood, taken in a trial of the OX40 agonist ivuxolimab. The CDR3 nucleotides read TGTGCCAGCAGTGTAGCGGGGGCTGGAAAACTGTTTTTT. Residues: CASSVAGAGKLFF.